The next 21 T cell receptor beta chains were all read from a single sample in a study of blood T cell repertoires in COVID-19. The repertoire was sequenced with immunoSEQ multiplex PCR; TCRdb's copy has only in-frame clones and lacks some. The table includes around 200,000 clones, around 81% detected once. Sequenced sample: peripheral blood. The receptors were sampled from a human donor with acute or convalescent COVID-19. The donor label of this sample is uncertain.

The rearrangement joins TRBV29-1 to TRBJ2-7, with D perhaps matching TRBD2 (5 bases). Trimming removed 1 base from V and 4 bases from J, with 14 bases in between. This CDR3 region has 14 residues. CDR1 and CDR2 from the germline V gene are SQVTM and ANQGSEA. The DNA of the CDR3 is TGCAGCGTTGAAGTCGAGGCGGGCAGGTACGAGCAGTACTTC. Its translation: CSVEVEAGRYEQYF.

The CDR3 loop reads CASVQGSYEQYF. CDR3 nucleotides: TGTGCCAGCGTCCAGGGTTCCTACGAGCAGTACTTC. The genes are TRBV28 and TRBJ2-7; D perhaps matches TRBD1 (5 bases). This CDR3 contains 12 residues. The V and J ends lost 8 bases and 1 base respectively, with 9 bases between them. Germline-derived CDR1 and CDR2 are MDHEN and SYDVKM.

The gene calls are TRBV4-1 and TRBJ1-5; D remains ambiguous. This CDR3 is built from 14 residues. Germline-derived CDR1 and CDR2 are MGHRA and YSYEKL. V was clipped by 1 base and J by 1 base, with 5 bases between them. The DNA of the CDR3 is TGCGCCAGCAGCCAAGGGCAAAGCAATCAGCCCCAGCATTTT. It specifies CASSQGQSNQPQHF.

The CDR3: CASITGFHEQFF. In DNA, the CDR3 is TGTGCCAGCATTACAGGGTTTCATGAGCAGTTCTTC. This chain joins TRBV6-9 and TRBJ2-1; TRBD1 might be the D (6 bases). Germline CDR1 is MNHGY and CDR2 is SVAAGI. The CDR3 is 12 amino acids. V was clipped by 7 bases and J by 8 bases, with 12 bases between them.

The gene calls are TRBV7-9 and TRBJ2-5, with D possibly being TRBD1 (6 bases). The CDR3 consists of 16 residues. V was shortened by 5 bases and J by 3 bases, with 19 bases between the two germline ends. Germline V gene lookup returns CDR1 SEHNR and CDR2 FQNEAQ (reference sequence). The chain's CDR3 is CASSPHRDKRKETQYF. CDR3 bases: TGTGCCAGCAGCCCCCACCGGGACAAGCGAAAAGAGACCCAGTACTTC.

The chain combines TRBV6-2 or TRBV6-3 with TRBJ2-2; 9 bases fit TRBD2. Looked up from germline, CDR1 is MNHEY and CDR2 is SVGEGT. This CDR3 spans 16 amino acids. The junction had 8 bases not matched to a gene; V was cut back by 6 bases and J by 3 bases. The CDR3 sequence is CASSPGSGGHTGELFF. CDR3 DNA: TGTGCCAGCAGCCCCGGTAGCGGGGGTCACACCGGGGAGCTGTTTTTT.

V is TRBV5-4 and J is TRBJ1-1; tentatively, D is TRBD1 (5 bases). This CDR3 contains 15 residues. The germline CDR1 and CDR2 sequences are SGHNT and YYREEE (reference sequence). The V end lost 1 base, the J end lost 4 bases, and 14 bases lay between the germline ends. CDR3 sequence: CASSLPGVGGTEAFF. Written as DNA, the CDR3 is TGTGCCAGCAGCTTGCCCGGGGTCGGGGGCACTGAAGCTTTCTTT.

This chain links TRBV30 with TRBJ1-4, with 9 nucleotides matching TRBD1. Germline assignment: CDR1 GTSNPN and CDR2 SVGIG (reference sequence). The CDR3 is 15 amino acids. With 4 bases clipped from V and 6 bases from J, the junction kept 9 bases outside the gene matches. CDR3 amino acids: CAWKRLGQGYEKLFF. The CDR3 DNA is TGTGCCTGGAAGAGGTTGGGACAGGGCTATGAAAAACTGTTTTTT.

This chain connects TRBV28 to TRBJ2-1; 8 nucleotides line up with TRBD2. Germline V gene sequence: CDR1 MDHEN, CDR2 SYDVKM. The CDR3 has 15 amino acids. Trimming at V came to 5 bases and at J to 7 bases, leaving 10 bases not matched to a gene. The CDR3 region has the DNA TGTGCCAGCAGTACCCCTGGCGGGAGGCCAAATGAGCAGTTCTTC. Encoded protein: CASSTPGGRPNEQFF.

The rearrangement uses TRBV28 and TRBJ1-2; D gene unclear. V was clipped by 10 bases and J by 4 bases, with 13 bases between them. Germline V CDR1 and CDR2: MDHEN, SYDVKM. CDR3 length equals 12 residues. CDR3: CATRPPGYGYTF. CDR3 coding DNA: TGTGCCACCCGGCCCCCGGGCTATGGCTACACCTTC.

The rearrangement uses TRBV7-3 and TRBJ1-2; the D is unclear. Trimming took 3 bases from V and 2 from J, leaving 7 bases between them. The CDR3 runs to 13 residues. CDR1 is SGHTA and CDR2 is FQGTGA in the germline V gene. In DNA form, the CDR3 reads TGTGCCAGCAGCTTTGGCGGAAACTATGGCTACACCTTC. Protein product: CASSFGGNYGYTF.

The chain employs TRBV19 and TRBJ2-7; TRBD2 matches at 11 bases. The germline CDR1 and CDR2 sequences are LNHDA and SQIVND (reference sequence). The CDR3 contains 14 residues. Germline trimming cut 4 bases from V and 3 bases from J; bases unmatched to any gene: 2. CDR3 in amino acids: CASSTTSGSYEQYF. The CDR3 coding sequence is TGTGCCAGTAGTACCACTAGCGGGAGCTACGAGCAGTACTTC.

This clone was picked up many times. The chain is built from TRBV5-1 and TRBJ2-2; 11 bases are a match to TRBD2. This CDR3 is 15 amino acids long. The V and J ends lost 0 bases and 6 bases, in that order; junction bases with no gene match: 1. Germline CDR1 is SGHRS and CDR2 is YFSETQ. CDR3 sequence reads: CASSLELAGAGELFF. In DNA form, the CDR3 reads TGCGCCAGCAGCTTGGAACTAGCGGGAGCCGGGGAGCTGTTTTTT. Filled out from reference TRBV5-1 and TRBJ2-2, the complete variable domain reads KAGVTQTPRYLIKTRGQQVTLSCSPISGHRSVSWYQQTPGQGLQFLFEYFSETQRNKGNFPGRFSGRQFSNSRSEMNVSTLELGDSALYLCASSLELAGAGELFFGEGSRLTVL.

This clone was recorded only once. The V gene is TRBV5-1, the J gene TRBJ2-5; TRBD1 matches at 7 bases. CDR1 is SGHRS, CDR2 YFSETQ, per germline. V gave up 7 bases and J gave up 0 bases; unmatched junction bases: 9. The CDR3 runs to 15 residues. The CDR3 DNA reads as TGCGCCAGCGGGCACCGGGACAGCTACCAAGAGACCCAGTACTTC. Translated, it gives CASGHRDSYQETQYF.

The chain joins TRBV9 to TRBJ1-1; D is possibly TRBD1 (5 bases). Germline V gene lookup returns CDR1 SGDLS and CDR2 YYNGEE. V shed 4 bases and J shed 3 bases, with 13 bases lying between them. The CDR3 length is 14 residues. The CDR3 spells CASSKLDRDTEAFF. CDR3 in DNA: TGTGCCAGCAGCAAACTTGACAGAGACACTGAAGCTTTCTTT.

The genes are TRBV30 and TRBJ1-6; 8 bases align to TRBD1. V shed 2 bases and J 9 bases; nucleotides not matched to a gene: 9. The germline V gene encodes CDR1 GTSNPN and CDR2 SVGIG (reference sequence). CDR3 size: 15 residues. This CDR3 reads CAWSPPDRDGSPLHF. The CDR3 bases are TGTGCCTGGAGTCCCCCGGACAGGGACGGTTCACCCCTCCACTTT.

The V and J genes are TRBV6-2 or TRBV6-3 and TRBJ1-5; 8 bases are a match to TRBD1. Germline V gene data show CDR1 as MNHEY and CDR2 as SVGEGT. After removal of 1 base from V and 3 bases from J, the junction contained 8 bases not matched to a gene. The CDR3 has 17 amino acids. The CDR3 region is CASSYFGTGLVNQPQHF. Written as DNA, the CDR3 is TGTGCCAGCAGTTACTTCGGGACAGGACTCGTCAATCAGCCCCAGCATTTT.

The rearrangement uses TRBV27 and TRBJ2-1, with D tentatively TRBD2 (6 bases). V lost 1 base, J lost 4 bases, and 26 bases lay in between. The CDR3 totals 20 residues. Germline CDR1 reads MNHEY; CDR2 reads SMNVEV (reference sequence). The CDR3 nucleotides are TGTGCCAGCAGTTTATGGCTAGCGTCAGGCAAGGCACTCCATTACAATGAGCAGTTCTTC. Translating it yields CASSLWLASGKALHYNEQFF.

The gene calls are TRBV5-4 and TRBJ2-3; D not resolved. The length of the CDR3 is 14 residues. The germline CDR1 and CDR2 sequences are SGHNT and YYREEE (reference sequence). V lost 2 bases, J lost 5 bases, and 12 bases lay in between. CDR3 sequence (DNA): TGTGCCAGCAGCTTCGTGGGCGTAGTAGATACGCAGTATTTT. This translates into CASSFVGVVDTQYF.

The V and J genes are TRBV5-1 and TRBJ2-2; the match to TRBD2 covers 11 bases. CDR1 is SGHRS and CDR2 is YFSETQ in the germline V gene. This CDR3 has 15 amino acids. V was clipped by 4 bases and J by 6 bases; unmatched bases: 5. The CDR3: CASSPTSGTAGELFF. The DNA of the CDR3 is TGCGCCAGCAGCCCGACTAGCGGGACGGCCGGGGAGCTGTTTTTT. Together with reference TRBV5-1 and TRBJ2-2, the CDR3 gives the full variable domain: KAGVTQTPRYLIKTRGQQVTLSCSPISGHRSVSWYQQTPGQGLQFLFEYFSETQRNKGNFPGRFSGRQFSNSRSEMNVSTLELGDSALYLCASSPTSGTAGELFFGEGSRLTVL.

This clone was seen a few times. The genes are TRBV5-1 and TRBJ1-4; D perhaps matches TRBD1 (6 bases). The V gene's germline CDR1 is SGHRS and CDR2 YFSETQ. This CDR3 spans 15 amino acids. Trimming pared 1 base from V and 7 bases from J, leaving 14 bases between. CDR3 region: CASSLSTGSGEKLFF. The CDR3 region has the DNA TGCGCCAGCAGCTTGTCTACAGGGTCGGGTGAAAAACTGTTTTTT. The variable domain in full, with the rest retrieved from reference TRBV5-1 and TRBJ1-4, is KAGVTQTPRYLIKTRGQQVTLSCSPISGHRSVSWYQQTPGQGLQFLFEYFSETQRNKGNFPGRFSGRQFSNSRSEMNVSTLELGDSALYLCASSLSTGSGEKLFFGSGTQLSVL.